This TCR beta chain appears in the sequencing data of a study of T-cell reconstitution after alpha-beta-depleted transplantation in children. This clonotype was recorded a few times. Unique molecular identifiers were incorporated into the prepared TCRbeta library. From the PCR reads, TCRdb called clonotypes with MiXCR, one entry per CDR3 protein. The sample shows 200,000 to 250,000 distinct CDR3 sequences, around 9.5% of them seen only once. Deletions cut 3 bases from V and 0 bases from J, with 12 bases between. The CDR3 covers 16 residues. V usage is TRBV12-3 or TRBV12-4 and J usage is TRBJ2-4, with D maybe TRBD1 (6 bases). Sequencing used PBMCs from the stem cell graft donor, obtained from the stem cell graft. The sequence derives from a human donor who donated a stem cell graft to a child with acute lymphoblastic leukemia. The CDR3 DNA sequence: TGTGCCAGCAGTTTTAACAGGGCATTAGCCAAAAACATTCAGTACTTC. The encoded protein is CASSFNRALAKNIQYF.